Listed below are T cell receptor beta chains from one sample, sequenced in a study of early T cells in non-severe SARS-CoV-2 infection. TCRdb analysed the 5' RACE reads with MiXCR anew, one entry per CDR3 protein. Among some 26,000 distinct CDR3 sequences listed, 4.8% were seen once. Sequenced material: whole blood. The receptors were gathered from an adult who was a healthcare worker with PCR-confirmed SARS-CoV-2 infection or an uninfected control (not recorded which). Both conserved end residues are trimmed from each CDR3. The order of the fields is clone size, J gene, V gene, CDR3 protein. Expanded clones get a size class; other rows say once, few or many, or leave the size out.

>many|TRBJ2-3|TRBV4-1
ASSRGNLKDTQY
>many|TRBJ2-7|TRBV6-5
ASSYSWQNYEQY
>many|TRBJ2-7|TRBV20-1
SARTGGSLEQY
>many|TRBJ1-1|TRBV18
ASSLTTALNTEAF
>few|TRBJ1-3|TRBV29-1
SVVGGTNSGNTIY
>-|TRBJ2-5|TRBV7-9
ASSLVETQY
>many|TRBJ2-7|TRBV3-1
ASSLDRGLSYEQY
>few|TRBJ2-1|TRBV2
ASSWTSGILSYNEQF
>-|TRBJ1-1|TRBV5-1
ASSLEAGGLNTEAF
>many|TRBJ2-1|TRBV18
ASSRAGTSGGSSYNEQF